The 15 T cell receptor beta chains listed next were all sequenced from one sample in a study of T cell responses to AZD1222 COVID-19 vaccine. Method: immunoSEQ multiplex PCR; TCRdb's copy keeps in-frame clones and lacks some. The repertoire has 140,000 or so clones, roughly 90% of them found once; the top ten carry approximately 2%. Sequences were derived from peripheral blood, sampled 28 days after the second AZD1222 dose. These receptors were collected from an adult who received the AZD1222 COVID-19 vaccine.

The rearrangement uses TRBV5-1 and TRBJ2-5; D ambiguous. The germline V and J ends were trimmed by 4 bases and 2 bases, with 12 bases remaining between them. The CDR3 totals 14 residues. CDR1 SGHRS and CDR2 YFSETQ come from the germline V gene. The CDR3 DNA follows: TGCGCCAGCAGCCCATCGGGCCAGCAAGAGACCCAGTACTTC. This gives the protein CASSPSGQQETQYF.

This clone was recorded a few times. The genes are TRBV3-1 (or the pseudogene TRBV3-2) and TRBJ2-7; D may correspond to TRBD1 or TRBD2 (6 bases each). The CDR3 sequence is 13 residues long. Germline CDR1 and CDR2: LGHDT and YNNKEL (reference sequence). V was shortened by 4 bases and J by 5 bases, with 12 bases between the two germline ends. The CDR3 coding sequence is TGTGCCAGCAGCCTTCCGGGGGCCCACGAGCAGTACTTC. The encoded protein is CASSLPGAHEQYF.

V is TRBV7-3 and J is TRBJ2-5; the match to TRBD2 covers 12 bases. Trimming at V came to 5 bases and at J to 8 bases, leaving 3 bases not matched to a gene. CDR3 length: 13 amino acids. Germline-derived CDR1 and CDR2 are SGHTA and FQGTGA. This CDR3 is CASSPTSGGTQYF. DNA for the CDR3: TGTGCCAGCAGCCCGACTAGCGGGGGAACCCAGTACTTC.

The chain links TRBV5-1 to TRBJ2-5; weak D call: TRBD2 (6 bases). This CDR3 region has 11 residues. V shed 7 bases and J shed 5 bases, with 9 bases lying between them. Germline CDR1 and CDR2: SGHRS and YFSETQ. The CDR3 sequence: CASGGLETQYF. The CDR3 DNA sequence: TGCGCCAGCGGGGGGTTGGAGACCCAGTACTTC.

This clone was detected a few times. The chain combines TRBV10-3 with TRBJ1-1, with unresolved D. Per the germline V gene, CDR1 is ENHRY and CDR2 is SYGVKD. The CDR3 is 13 amino acids. Trimming stripped 2 bases from V and 4 bases from J, with 8 bases between. CDR3 region: CAISEEGSTEAFF. CDR3 DNA: TGTGCCATCAGTGAGGAGGGATCCACTGAAGCTTTCTTT.

This clone was counted a few times. The rearrangement uses TRBV9 and TRBJ2-7; possibly TRBD2 for D (5 bases). CDR1 SGDLS and CDR2 YYNGEE come from the germline V gene. The V end lost 0 bases, the J end lost 2 bases, and 12 bases lay between the germline ends. This CDR3 is 15 amino acids long. The CDR3 loop is CASSVGGSTTYEQYF. The CDR3 DNA follows: TGTGCCAGCAGCGTAGGAGGGTCAACGACCTACGAGCAGTACTTC.

This clone was seen only a few times. The chain couples TRBV19 to TRBJ2-7; D possibly matches TRBD1 or TRBD2 (5 bases each). Germline V gene data show CDR1 as LNHDA and CDR2 as SQIVND (reference sequence). The V end lost 0 bases, the J end lost 4 bases, and 13 bases lay between the germline ends. The CDR3 is 15 residues long. CDR3 loop: CASSIDMGPLYEQYF. The CDR3, as DNA: TGTGCCAGTAGTATAGACATGGGACCTTTATACGAGCAGTACTTC.

The chain has TRBV7-2 and TRBJ2-3; possibly TRBD1 for D (6 bases). This CDR3 has 14 residues. Trimming cost V 3 bases and J 1 base, with 8 bases left between them. Germline lookup yields CDR1 SGHTA and CDR2 FQGNSA. The CDR3 sequence is CASSFDRRTDTQYF. In DNA form, the CDR3 reads TGTGCCAGCAGCTTTGACAGGCGCACAGATACGCAGTATTTT.

The chain carries TRBV7-8 and TRBJ1-5; no definite D call. The V gene's germline CDR1 is SGHVS and CDR2 FQNEAQ. The CDR3 has 14 residues. The germline V and J ends were trimmed by 1 base and 4 bases, with 8 bases remaining between them. The CDR3 sequence is CASSLGAGNQPQHF. CDR3 nucleotides: TGTGCCAGCAGCTTAGGGGCCGGGAATCAGCCCCAGCATTTT.

The V and J genes are TRBV7-2 and TRBJ1-1, with D unresolved. The CDR3 spans 16 residues. CDR1 and CDR2 from the germline V gene are SGHTA and FQGNSA. The ends were cut back, 4 bases at V and 0 bases at J, with 15 bases in the middle. CDR3 residues: CASSSLSRTMNTEAFF. DNA of the CDR3: TGTGCCAGCAGCTCCCTCAGCAGAACGATGAACACTGAAGCTTTCTTT.

This clone came up a few times. The chain combines TRBV7-9 with TRBJ1-5; D call uncertain. CDR1 is SEHNR, CDR2 FQNEAQ, per germline (reference sequence). Between the trimmed V and J ends, which lost 5 bases and 2 bases, there was a span of 13 bases. The CDR3 is 15 residues long. CDR3 nucleotide sequence: TGTGCCAGCAGCCGGACCGACGCGGGCAATCAGCCCCAGCATTTT. It yields the protein CASSRTDAGNQPQHF.

The genes are TRBV19 and TRBJ2-4; the D is unclear. The CDR3 runs to 14 residues. V shed 4 bases and J shed 7 bases, with 14 bases lying between them. Germline values: CDR1 LNHDA, CDR2 SQIVND (reference sequence). In DNA, the CDR3 is TGTGCCAGTAGTACGACCTTCTCCCATAACATTCAGTACTTC. Translation: CASSTTFSHNIQYF.

The chain uses TRBV9 and TRBJ2-1, with unresolved D. Germline loops: CDR1 SGDLS, CDR2 YYNGEE. The CDR3 loop spans 17 amino acids. Trimming removed 0 bases from V and 0 bases from J, with 13 bases in between. The CDR3 protein is CASSVAATSGSYNEQFF. CDR3 nucleotides: TGTGCCAGCAGCGTAGCAGCGACATCTGGCTCCTACAATGAGCAGTTCTTC.

The chain uses TRBV15 and TRBJ1-2, with 7 bases fitting TRBD1. With V trimmed by 2 bases and J by 5 bases, 20 bases remained unmatched. CDR3 size: 19 residues. Germline CDR1 and CDR2: LNHNV and YYDKDF (reference sequence). CDR3 protein: CATSRLSGDSGASGYGYTF. CDR3 DNA sequence: TGTGCCACCAGCAGACTCTCCGGGGACAGTGGGGCCTCAGGGTATGGCTACACCTTC.

This rearrangement joins TRBV19 to TRBJ1-2; D uncertain. Trimming pared 4 bases from V and 4 bases from J, leaving 4 bases between. CDR1 is LNHDA, CDR2 SQIVND, per germline (reference sequence). The length of the CDR3 is 11 residues. In DNA form, the CDR3 reads TGTGCCAGTAGTAACAGCTATGGCTACACCTTC. Its translation is CASSNSYGYTF.